These 5 T cell receptor beta chains originate from one sample sequenced in a study of shared clonotypes between healthy human individuals. Here immunoSEQ multiplex PCR was the method, and the copy in TCRdb shows in-frame clones only, minus some. Of roughly 2 million clones in the sample, more than 90% were seen once. Input material: naive CD4+ T cells sorted from blood. The subset here: CD45RA+ positively selected. These receptors all stem from a man aged 18 to 29 in good health.

The chain has TRBV30 and TRBJ1-3; 7 nucleotides align to TRBD1. Germline V gene lookup returns CDR1 GTSNPN and CDR2 SVGIG (reference sequence). This CDR3 contains 13 residues. V was clipped by 5 bases and J by 3 bases; unmatched bases: 4. CDR3 in amino acids: CAWGDSFGNTIYF. The CDR3 nucleotides are TGTGCCTGGGGGGACAGTTTTGGAAACACCATATATTTT.

CDR3 in amino acids: CASFPGQGNTIYF. The CDR3 bases are TGTGCCAGCTTTCCGGGACAGGGGAACACCATATATTTT. The chain carries TRBV7-2 and TRBJ1-3, with 10 bases matching TRBD1. This CDR3 comprises 13 residues. Trimming cost V 8 bases and J 7 bases; bases outside gene matches: 5. Looked up from germline, CDR1 is SGHTA and CDR2 is FQGNSA. Full variable domain (rest looked up from reference TRBV7-2 and TRBJ1-3): GAGVSQSPSNKVTEKGKDVELRCDPISGHTALYWYRQSLGQGLEFLIYFQGNSAPDKSGLPSDRFSAERTGGSVSTLTIQRTQQEDSAVYLCASFPGQGNTIYFGEGSWLTVV.

The chain links TRBV9 to TRBJ2-5; TRBD1 matches at 9 bases. There are 13 residues in the CDR3. V lost 2 bases and J lost 5; bases outside the gene matches: 1. Per germline, CDR1 SGDLS and CDR2 YYNGEE. The CDR3 protein is CASSVTGGETQYF. CDR3 DNA: TGTGCCAGCAGCGTGACAGGGGGGGAGACCCAGTACTTC.

The J gene is TRBJ2-7, the V gene TRBV6-5, with 10 nucleotides matching TRBD1. Trimming took 5 bases from V and 4 from J; bases not matched to a gene: 8. Germline V CDR1 and CDR2: MNHEY, SVGAGI. The CDR3 spans 15 residues. CDR3: CASSPKGTGEYEQYF. CDR3 in DNA: TGTGCCAGCAGTCCAAAAGGGACAGGGGAATACGAGCAGTACTTC.

The chain has TRBV15 and TRBJ2-7; D might be TRBD1 (5 bases). The V end lost 4 bases, the J end lost 1 base, and 8 bases lay between the germline ends. CDR3 size: 13 residues. CDR1 and CDR2 from the germline V gene are LNHNV and YYDKDF (reference sequence). CDR3 sequence (DNA): TGTGCCACCAGCACCGACAGTTCCTACGAGCAGTACTTC. Residues: CATSTDSSYEQYF.